This T cell receptor beta chain derives from a study of blood T cell repertoires in COVID-19 (dated by TCRdb to the early 2020s). Concerning the study at large: The collaborator samples originated in the United States, Italy and Spain and spanned the acute and convalescent phases of COVID-19. The material from the prospective study consisted of cDNA or gDNA derived from T cells, B-cell-depleted T cells, or PBMCs. The dataset comprised deeply sampled blood TCRbeta repertoires from subjects exposed to, actively infected with, or recovered from COVID-19. The repertoires were made available in a free public database intended to serve as a resource for research on the immune response to SARS-CoV-2. Samples came from the ongoing ImmuneRACE study (first 160 participants) plus 1,254 subjects from 6 global collaborators. Sample metadata almost always included a de-identified subject ID, COVID-19 status, age in years and sex. Where available, HLA class I and class II types were obtained from metadata supplied by the sample provider rather than from assay-based typing.

The CDR3 goes from the cysteine to the phenylalanine over 15 residues. Only CDR3 DNA remains: 45 bases, in frame from the first base. V and J are truncated by 0 bases and 4 bases respectively, leaving an intervening sequence of 11 bases. Via the germline V gene, CDR1 is LGHNA and CDR2 YNFKEQ. Results the study describes overall, beyond this receptor: The quantity of clinical and demographic metadata differed by source and by participant and was supplied without curation.

TCRbeta CDR3 regions were amplified from genomic DNA by means of the immunoSEQ Assay, a bias-controlled multiplex PCR. The study's processing was this. The number of nucleated cells in each sample was estimated by amplification of reference gene primers within the assay. To quantify the absolute abundance of each unique TCRbeta CDR3 rearrangement, sequence reads were collapsed and filtered. For each sample, productive Simpson clonality was calculated by taking the square root of Simpson's diversity index across productive rearrangements. The table comes from immuneACCESS by way of TCRdb, which keeps in-frame sequences with V and J called. Part of the clones is missing from these tables; in studies checked, under half for an unresolved V gene and the rest for unknown reasons. The D gene and trimming were derived from the DNA, and the V and J assignments and clone size from that table. Across this sample there are 300,000 or so clones, with about 86% seen only once. Jointly, the top ten make up approximately 1.3% of the sample.

Regarding this clone: The clone's antigen remains unknown. No base quality values were provided; no much bigger clone lies one nucleotide off.

Each collaborating institution followed its own protocols to collect whole blood in K2EDTA tubes. For TCRbeta analysis, collaborators shipped samples in one of three forms: frozen whole blood, isolated PBMCs, or DNA extracted from either of those sample types. The sequence came from a woman aged 45-65 years with acute or convalescent COVID-19. The chain employs TRBV4-2 and TRBJ2-3; D gene: possibly TRBD1, on 5 matching bases. Sequencing was done on a sample of peripheral blood. CDR3 region: CASSQEAGPADTQYF. The nucleotide sequence reads as follows: TGTGCCAGCAGCCAAGAGGCAGGGCCCGCAGATACGCAGTATTTT.